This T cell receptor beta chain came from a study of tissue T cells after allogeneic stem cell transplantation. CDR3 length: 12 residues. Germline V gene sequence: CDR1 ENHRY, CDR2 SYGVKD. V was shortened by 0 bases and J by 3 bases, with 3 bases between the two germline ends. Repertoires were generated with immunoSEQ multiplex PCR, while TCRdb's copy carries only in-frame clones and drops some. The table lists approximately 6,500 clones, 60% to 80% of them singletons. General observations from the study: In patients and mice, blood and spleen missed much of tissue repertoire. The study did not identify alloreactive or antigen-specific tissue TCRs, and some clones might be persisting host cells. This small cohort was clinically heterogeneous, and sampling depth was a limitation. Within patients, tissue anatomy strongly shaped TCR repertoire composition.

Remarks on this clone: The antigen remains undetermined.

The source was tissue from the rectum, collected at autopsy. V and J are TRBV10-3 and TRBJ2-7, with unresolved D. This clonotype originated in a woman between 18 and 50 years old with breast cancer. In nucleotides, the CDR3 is TGTGCCATCAGTGAGTCGAGCTACGAGCAGTACTTC. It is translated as CAISESSYEQYF.